A single sample is the source of the 16 T cell receptor beta chains below, sequenced in a study of T-cell reconstitution after alpha-beta-depleted transplantation in children. The TCRbeta library incorporated unique molecular identifiers. In TCRdb, the PCR reads were re-called with MiXCR into one record per CDR3 protein. In the table there are approximately 400,000 distinct CDR3 sequences, approximately 10% of which are singletons. The starting material was PBMCs from the stem cell graft donor, obtained from the stem cell graft. Receptor source: a human donor who donated a stem cell graft to a child with acute myeloid leukemia.

This clonotype occurred many times. The chain is built from TRBV14 and TRBJ2-5, with a possible D match to TRBD2 (5 bases). Trimming removed 1 base at V and 3 bases at J, with 21 bases between. The CDR3 is made up of 18 amino acids. Germline lookup yields CDR1 SGHDN and CDR2 FVKESK. For the CDR3, the DNA is TGTGCCAGCAGCCAAGTCCTAGGAGCGGTAGCGTGGAAAGAGACCCAGTACTTC. This gives the protein CASSQVLGAVAWKETQYF.

The chain combines TRBV20-1 with TRBJ2-7; the match to TRBD1 covers 7 bases. Trimming took 6 bases from V and 3 from J; bases not matched to a gene: 2. The CDR3 is 11 residues long. Germline values: CDR1 DFQATT, CDR2 SNEGSKA (reference sequence). The CDR3 loop reads CSAPGGYEQYF. The DNA of the CDR3 is TGCAGTGCCCCAGGGGGCTACGAGCAGTACTTC.

V is TRBV7-2 and J is TRBJ2-1, with no clear D. The CDR3 covers 16 residues. Germline V gives CDR1 SGHTA, CDR2 FQGNSA. The germline V and J ends were trimmed by 1 base and 0 bases, with 10 bases remaining between them. The CDR3 loop is CASSLGASSSYNEQFF. The CDR3 nucleotides read TGTGCCAGCAGCTTAGGAGCTTCGAGCTCCTACAATGAGCAGTTCTTC.

This clonotype was observed a handful of times. The gene calls are TRBV20-1 and TRBJ2-3, with D perhaps matching TRBD2 (5 bases). This CDR3 is 15 amino acids long. The ends were cut back, 4 bases at V and 0 bases at J, with 14 bases in the middle. Per the germline V gene, CDR1 is DFQATT and CDR2 is SNEGSKA (reference sequence). Written as DNA, the CDR3 is TGCAGTGCTACCGGACTCATATTTAGCACAGATACGCAGTATTTT. Encoded protein: CSATGLIFSTDTQYF.

The chain couples TRBV4-1 to TRBJ1-5; D gene ambiguous. V gave up 1 base and J gave up 0 bases, with 16 bases separating them. The CDR3 has 18 residues. Germline-derived CDR1 and CDR2 are MGHRA and YSYEKL. CDR3 sequence: CASSQVDMGFHSNQPQHF. The CDR3 DNA is TGCGCCAGCAGCCAAGTAGATATGGGGTTTCATAGCAATCAGCCCCAGCATTTT.

V and J are TRBV6-1 and TRBJ1-2; D is perhaps TRBD1 (6 bases). The V gene lost 8 bases and the J gene lost 0 bases, with 10 bases spanning the gap. Germline V gives CDR1 MNHNS, CDR2 SASEGT. The CDR3 covers 13 residues. CDR3 DNA: TGTGCCAGCGACCACAGGGCTAACTATGGCTACACCTTC. Protein: CASDHRANYGYTF.

This clonotype has only a few counts. The chain couples TRBV9 to TRBJ2-3; D is unresolved. Germline CDR1 is SGDLS and CDR2 is YYNGEE. CDR3 size: 16 residues. V was clipped by 1 base and J by 2 bases, with 14 bases between them. CDR3 loop: CASSVNPLQDTDTQYF. The DNA for the CDR3 is TGTGCCAGCAGCGTAAACCCCCTACAAGACACAGATACGCAGTATTTT.

This clonotype was counted only a few times. The chain is built from TRBV7-9 and TRBJ2-7, with D possibly TRBD2 on 6 matching bases. The V end was cut by 1 base, the J end by 0 bases, with 10 bases between. Germline assignment: CDR1 SEHNR and CDR2 FQNEAQ (reference sequence). The CDR3 has 15 amino acids. The CDR3, as DNA: TGTGCCAGCAGCTTAGGTGGAGGGAGCTCCTACGAGCAGTACGTC. As protein: CASSLGGGSSYEQYV.

This clonotype has a single count. The CDR3 DNA sequence: TGTGCCAGCAGTTTCGCGGGTCGTTCCTACAATGAGCAGTTCTTC. It translates to CASSFAGRSYNEQFF. The chain carries TRBV12-3 or TRBV12-4 and TRBJ2-1, with a tentative D call TRBD2 (5 bases). The V end lost 3 bases, the J end lost 1 base, and 10 bases lay between the germline ends. The CDR3 extends over 15 amino acids.

This clonotype was counted between two and nine times. This rearrangement joins TRBV6-1 to TRBJ1-5; 7 bases align to TRBD1. CDR3 length equals 16 residues. The trim removed 5 bases at V and 0 bases at J, leaving 7 bases unmatched. Germline V gene lookup returns CDR1 MNHNS and CDR2 SASEGT. The CDR3 sequence: CASSLSRDSSNQPQHF. As DNA, the CDR3 is TGTGCCAGCAGTCTGAGCCGGGACAGTAGCAATCAGCCCCAGCATTTT.

The sample holds a few counts of this clonotype. The gene calls are TRBV5-1 and TRBJ2-1; D remains ambiguous. Trimming shortened V by 2 bases and J by 6 bases, and 6 bases separated the two germline ends. From germline, CDR1 is SGHRS and CDR2 YFSETQ. This CDR3 has 12 amino acids. CDR3 residues: CASSFLRNEQFF. CDR3 nucleotides: TGCGCCAGCAGCTTTTTACGCAATGAGCAGTTCTTC.

The chain has TRBV10-3 and TRBJ2-5; 7 nucleotides match TRBD1. The CDR3 is 15 residues long. The germline CDR1 and CDR2 sequences are ENHRY and SYGVKD. V was pared by 7 bases and J by 1 base, with 9 bases of the junction left unmatched. CDR3 sequence: CAIKRDRDGQETQYF. In DNA, the CDR3 is TGTGCCATCAAAAGAGACAGGGACGGCCAAGAGACCCAGTACTTC.

This rearrangement joins TRBV7-8 to TRBJ2-7, with D hard to call. The CDR3 has 17 residues. Between the trimmed V and J ends, which lost 0 bases and 9 bases, there was a span of 24 bases. CDR1 is SGHVS, CDR2 FQNEAQ, per germline. The CDR3 spells CASSLALGETLLQWQYF. For the CDR3, the DNA is TGTGCCAGCAGCTTAGCGTTGGGTGAGACTCTACTACAGTGGCAGTACTTC.

This clonotype was observed a handful of times. CDR3 amino acids: CASSYSATGGIDSPLHF. The CDR3 DNA follows: TGTGCCAGCAGCTATTCCGCGACAGGGGGCATTGATTCACCCCTCCACTTT. The chain combines TRBV12-3 or TRBV12-4 with TRBJ1-6; 10 positions agree with TRBD1. The CDR3 is 17 residues long. Germline trimming cut 6 bases from V and 8 bases from J; bases unmatched to any gene: 13.

This clonotype was detected only a few times. The chain joins TRBV18 to TRBJ2-7; TRBD2 is a possible D gene (6 bases). The V gene's germline CDR1 is KGHSH and CDR2 LQKENI. The V end lost 4 bases, the J end lost 6 bases, and 22 bases lay between the germline ends. This CDR3 region has 16 residues. CDR3 nucleotide sequence: TGTGCCAGCTCACTCCTCAATCTGGGACTCTTGAGCGAGCAGTACTTC. Translation: CASSLLNLGLLSEQYF.

This clonotype has just a few counts. The chain has TRBV6-1 and TRBJ1-4; 8 bases match TRBD1. CDR1 is MNHNS and CDR2 is SASEGT in the germline V gene. Trimming took 6 bases from V and 6 from J; bases not matched to a gene: 9. The CDR3 is 15 residues long. The DNA for the CDR3 is TGTGCCAGCAGCCGCACCCCGGGACAGGATGAAAAACTGTTTTTT. The encoded protein is CASSRTPGQDEKLFF.